This TCR beta chain is from a study of CD8+ T cells in alopecia areata. Study at large: The study gave treated patients oral tofacitinib at 5 to 10 mg twice daily. Study-wide results and caveats: An increase in clonality over normal scalp was evident in lesional scalp, especially alopecia totalis/universalis.

Details on this clone: No antigen is known for it.

Germline-derived CDR1 and CDR2 are SGHAT and FQNNGV. The CDR3 length is 13 residues. The V end was cut by 1 base, the J end by 4 bases, with 8 bases between. RNA extraction was followed by reverse transcription into cDNA, which acted as the sequencing template. This table comes from immunoSEQ multiplex PCR, and its TCRdb copy is limited to in-frame clones, with some not included. The repertoire has roughly 200,000 clones, over 55% of them found once; the top ten carry 1.7%. From alopecia areata patients, lesional scalp punch biopsies and peripheral blood were collected. The rearrangement uses TRBV11-2 and TRBJ2-7; D may be TRBD1 (6 bases). The sequence came from a human donor with alopecia areata. This material consisted of CD4+ T cells sorted from blood, taken at week 0. The DNA of the CDR3 is TGTGCCAGCAGCTTAGCGGGACAATACGAGCAGTACTTC. This codes for CASSLAGQYEQYF.